Reported below is one TCR beta chain. Its antigen specificity is not known. There are no base qualities to consult, and no much larger clone falls within one base. This record comes from a study of T cell responses to AZD1222 COVID-19 vaccine (dated by TCRdb to the early 2020s). Context from the whole study: AZD1222 recipients given second doses at about 4 weeks or at about 12 weeks were pooled, since spike-specific TCR depth and breadth were not found to differ between the two schedules. TCR sequencing covered some 250 trial participants: 207 given two doses of AZD1222 and approximately 25 given two doses of MenACWY control vaccine. Trial participants were enrolled by age into 18-55, 56-69 and 70-plus year subgroups, with about 150, 28 and 57 TCR-sequenced participants respectively.

The CDR3 regions of human TCRbeta chains were analyzed by immunosequencing. The authors' analysis ran thus. TCRs in the repertoires were compared against a reference library of SARS-CoV-2-specific TCRs that had been generated with the MIRA antigen-specificity platform. Breadth meant the fraction of unique TCRs that were SARS-CoV-2-associated, whereas depth meant the fraction of total T cells that were SARS-CoV-2-associated. Using the MIRA data, every spike-specific TCR was mapped to the spike region that the TCR reacted to and assigned to either a CD4 or a CD8 class. Log10-transformed breadth and depth values were compared by one-way ANOVA with Sidak's multiple comparisons tests. TCRdb's version of the immuneACCESS table is confined to in-frame rearrangements and falls short of the full clone set. An unresolved V gene accounts for under half of the shortfall where checked; the remainder is of unknown origin. V and J calls and clone size are as listed in that table; D and trimming were resolved from the DNA. The sample data list 160,000 or so clones, and about nine tenths of these were observed just once. More than 5.5% of the sample is in the top ten clones.

What the time point label conveys for this sample: baseline before first vaccination. Samples from vaccinated people were obtained from the UK trials COV001 and COV002, which included a single-blind randomized controlled phase 2/3 trial of AZD1222 (ChAdOx1 nCoV-19) in healthy adults. Trial participant PBMC samples were collected at day 0 and day 28 after the second dose for TCRbeta chain sequencing. General study outcomes and caveats: Only five or six AZD1222 recipients were SARS-CoV-2 seropositive at baseline, limiting conclusions about previously exposed vaccinees. In the small 56-69-year group, the increase in depth fell short of significance, most likely because of low power. After two AZD1222 doses, both the breadth and the depth of spike-specific TCRs were significantly higher than at day 0 and than in MenACWY recipients. Because no day 14 peak-response samples were available, repertoires were characterized only after the peak T cell response. Reportedly, close to half of the unique spike-specific TCRs recognized epitopes lying outside the regions that are mutated in the B.1.351 and B.1.1.7 variants. The vaccine-associated CD4 TCRs covered the entire spike protein, and the dominant responses fell in regions 160-218 and 743-854. Participants were mostly white British, with more females than males. The authors suggested clonal diversity may have been underestimated.

Including the terminal cysteine and phenylalanine, the CDR3 comprises 17 residues. Of all the DNA, just the CDR3 is kept, 51 bases in frame from base 1. Sequences KGHDR (CDR1) and SFDVKD (CDR2) are obtained from the germline V gene. The germline V end is reduced by 5 bases and the J end by 4 bases; junction bases left unmatched: 13. The chain joins TRBV24-1 to TRBJ1-5; the central 7 bases match TRBD1. This TCR was sampled from an adult in good health. Sequences were derived from peripheral blood, sampled on day 0 of AZD1222 vaccination. The CDR3 sequence is CATSVPPQGLLNQPQHF. At the DNA level, the sequence is TGTGCCACCAGTGTCCCCCCACAGGGGCTGTTAAATCAGCCCCAGCATTTT.